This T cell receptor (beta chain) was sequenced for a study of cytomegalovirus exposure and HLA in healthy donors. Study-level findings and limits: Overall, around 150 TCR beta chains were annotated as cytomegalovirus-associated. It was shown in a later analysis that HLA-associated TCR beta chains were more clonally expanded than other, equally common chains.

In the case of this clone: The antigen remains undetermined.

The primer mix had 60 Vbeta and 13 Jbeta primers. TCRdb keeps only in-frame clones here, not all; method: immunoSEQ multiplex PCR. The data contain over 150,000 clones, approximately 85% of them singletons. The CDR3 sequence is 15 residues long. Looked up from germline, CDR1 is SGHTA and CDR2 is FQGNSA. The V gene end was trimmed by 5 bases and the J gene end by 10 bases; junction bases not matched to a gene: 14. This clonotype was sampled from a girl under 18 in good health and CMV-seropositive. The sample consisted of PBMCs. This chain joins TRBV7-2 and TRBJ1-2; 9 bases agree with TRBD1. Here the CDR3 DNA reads TGTGCCAGCAGCACTTTTTGGTGGGACAGGGTCCACTACACCTTC. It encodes CASSTFWWDRVHYTF.